The source of this TCR beta chain is a study of blood T cell repertoires in COVID-19. Study context: The United States, Italy and Spain supplied acute and convalescent COVID-19 samples. PBMCs, B-cell-depleted T cells, or T cells were the source of the cDNA or gDNA that made up the material.

Study processing details: Amplification with reference gene primers provided the estimates of nucleated cell counts. Only in-frame clones appear in the TCRdb table, and some are missing; sequencing was by immunoSEQ multiplex PCR. Clone size and V and J calls were adopted from that table, with D and trimming inferred from the DNA. Of around 94,000 clones in the sample, around 88% were seen once. The CDR3 is 14 amino acids. Trimming pared 4 bases from V and 6 bases from J, leaving 14 bases between. Germline values: CDR1 SGHRS, CDR2 YFSETQ. The J gene is TRBJ2-1, the V gene TRBV5-1; a weak D match, TRBD2 (6 bases). Material for sequencing was peripheral blood. This receptor was obtained from a man aged 80 or over with acute or convalescent COVID-19. The CDR3 DNA reads TGCGCCAGCAGCCCGAGACTAGAGGGCAATGAGCAGTTCTTC. Protein sequence: CASSPRLEGNEQFF.